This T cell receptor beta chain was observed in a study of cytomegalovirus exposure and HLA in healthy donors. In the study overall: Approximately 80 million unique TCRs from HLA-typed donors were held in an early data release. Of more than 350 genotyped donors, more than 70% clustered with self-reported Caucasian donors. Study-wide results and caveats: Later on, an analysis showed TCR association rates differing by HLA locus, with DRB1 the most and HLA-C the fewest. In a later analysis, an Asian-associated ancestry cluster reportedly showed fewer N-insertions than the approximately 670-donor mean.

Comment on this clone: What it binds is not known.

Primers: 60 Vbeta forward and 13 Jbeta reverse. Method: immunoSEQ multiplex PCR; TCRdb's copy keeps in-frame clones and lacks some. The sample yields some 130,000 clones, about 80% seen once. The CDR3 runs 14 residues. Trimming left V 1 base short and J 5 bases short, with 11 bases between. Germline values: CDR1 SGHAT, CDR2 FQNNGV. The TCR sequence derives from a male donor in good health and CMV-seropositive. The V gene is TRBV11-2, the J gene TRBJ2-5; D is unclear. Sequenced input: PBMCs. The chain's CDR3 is CASSLGVSRETQYF. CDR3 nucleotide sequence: TGTGCCAGCAGCTTAGGAGTCTCGCGTGAGACCCAGTACTTC.